The sequence of this TCR beta chain was determined in a study of molecular identifiers for immune sequencing clone quantification. The bulk TCR libraries were made with methods described before and with listed TCR primers. TCRdb reanalysed the PCR reads using MiXCR and keeps one entry per CDR3 protein. This sample has over 85,000 distinct CDR3 sequences, with roughly 25% found just once. Germline CDR1 is LNHDA and CDR2 is SQIVND (reference sequence). V dropped 6 bases and J dropped 0 bases, with 18 bases sitting between them. The CDR3 has 17 residues. From roughly 20,000 to 1,000,000 sorted cells, naive CD8 libraries were generated with 10%, 30% or 50% RNA. This clonotype occurred many times.

This TCR was recovered from a human donor in good health. Some libraries in this study had Jurkat cell RNA spiked in. What was sequenced was naive CD8+ T cells from blood, with Jurkat cell RNA spiked in. Subset indicated: FACS-sorted CD8+CD4-CCR7+CD45RA+ naive T cells. The chain joins TRBV19 to TRBJ1-5; a possible D gene is TRBD1 (5 bases). CDR3 sequence reads: CASSRPAGSYSNQPQHF. For the CDR3, the DNA is TGTGCCAGTAGCAGACCCGCAGGGTCGTATAGCAATCAGCCCCAGCATTTT. Complete variable domain (other parts from reference TRBV19 and TRBJ1-5): DGGITQSPKYLFRKEGQNVTLSCEQNLNHDAMYWYRQDPGQGLRLIYYSQIVNDFQKGDIAEGYSVSREKKESFPLTVTSAQKNPTAFYLCASSRPAGSYSNQPQHFGDGTRLSIL.